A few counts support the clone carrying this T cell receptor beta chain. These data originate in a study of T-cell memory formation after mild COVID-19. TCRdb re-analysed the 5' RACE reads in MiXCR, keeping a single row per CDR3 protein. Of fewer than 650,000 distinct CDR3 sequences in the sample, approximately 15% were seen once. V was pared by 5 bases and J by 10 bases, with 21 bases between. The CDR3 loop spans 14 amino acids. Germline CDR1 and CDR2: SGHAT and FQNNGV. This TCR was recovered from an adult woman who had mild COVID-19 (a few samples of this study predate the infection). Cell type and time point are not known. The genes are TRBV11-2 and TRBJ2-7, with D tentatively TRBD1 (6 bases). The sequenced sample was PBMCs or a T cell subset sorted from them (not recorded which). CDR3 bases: TGTGCCAGCAGCCCCAGGGTCCCAGACAGGTTCCAGTACTTC. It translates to CASSPRVPDRFQYF. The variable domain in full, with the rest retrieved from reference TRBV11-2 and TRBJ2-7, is EAGVAQSPRYKIIEKRQSVAFWCNPISGHATLYWYQQILGQGPKLLIQFQNNGVVDDSQLPKDRFSAERLKGVDSTLKIQPAKLEDSAVYLCASSPRVPDRFQYFGPGTRLTVT.